The rows below give T cell receptor beta chains drawn from one sample of a study of T cell responses to AZD1222 COVID-19 vaccine. This table comes from immunoSEQ multiplex PCR, and its TCRdb copy is limited to in-frame clones, with some not included. The table lists 110,000 to 150,000 clones, roughly 93% of them singletons. Sample: peripheral blood, taken on day 0 of AZD1222 vaccination. The receptors shown here come from an adult in good health. The CDR3 runs from the conserved cysteine through the conserved F or W. D genes are given only for firm matches. The size of a clone is reported for some rows only, either as once, few or many, or as a class for expanded clones.

d_gene	j_gene	abundance	v_gene	CDR3aa	CDR3nt
TRBD2	TRBJ2-1	.	TRBV5-6	CASSASRGTSGIATEQFF	TGTGCCAGCAGCGCTTCTAGGGGGACTAGCGGGATAGCCACTGAGCAGTTCTTC
.	TRBJ2-2	.	TRBV7-2	CASSLLGAPGELFF	TGTGCCAGCAGCTTGCTAGGAGCCCCCGGGGAGCTGTTTTTT
.	TRBJ1-1	.	TRBV2	CASSQTDTEAFF	TGTGCCAGCAGTCAGACAGACACTGAAGCTTTCTTT
TRBD1	TRBJ1-5	.	TRBV7-8	CASSPLTGKRFNQPQHF	TGTGCCAGCAGCCCATTGACAGGGAAAAGGTTCAATCAGCCCCAGCATTTT
.	TRBJ1-6	.	TRBV4-1	CASSQDSGFVNSPLHF	TGCGCCAGCAGCCAAGATTCCGGGTTTGTGAATTCACCCCTCCACTTT
TRBD2	TRBJ2-3	.	TRBV2	CASRPLAGGRLSTDTQYF	TGTGCCAGCAGGCCACTAGCGGGAGGCCGTCTGAGCACAGATACGCAGTATTTT
.	TRBJ1-2	.	TRBV19	CASSMLILDSVANYGYTF	TGTGCCAGTAGTATGTTGATTCTGGACAGTGTAGCTAACTATGGCTACACCTTC
TRBD1	TRBJ1-2	.	TRBV30	CAWRTDRDYGYTF	TGTGCCTGGAGAACCGACAGGGACTATGGCTACACCTTC
.	TRBJ2-1	.	TRBV30	CAWRRQGGGYNEQFF	TGTGCCTGGAGGAGACAGGGAGGGGGTTACAATGAGCAGTTCTTC
.	TRBJ2-1	.	TRBV11-2	CASSSAGGQKIYNEQFF	TGTGCCAGCAGCTCCGCCGGGGGCCAAAAGATATACAATGAGCAGTTCTTC
TRBD1	TRBJ1-5	.	TRBV18	CASSLSPGTGTTIWHQPQHF	TGTGCCAGCTCACTGAGTCCCGGGACAGGAACCACCATTTGGCATCAGCCCCAGCATTTT
.	TRBJ1-1	.	TRBV28	CATRNPAEAFF	TGTGCCACCCGTAACCCCGCTGAAGCTTTCTTT
.	TRBJ1-4	.	TRBV5-1	CASSARATNEKLFF	TGCGCCAGCAGCGCCAGGGCTACTAATGAAAAACTGTTTTTT
TRBD1	TRBJ2-7	.	TRBV7-9	CASSLVDRDYEQYF	TGTGCCAGCAGCTTAGTTGACAGGGACTACGAGCAGTACTTC
TRBD1	TRBJ1-1	.	TRBV19	CASSARTGTNTEAFF	TGTGCCAGTAGTGCCCGGACAGGGACTAACACTGAAGCTTTCTTT
TRBD2	TRBJ2-1	.	TRBV7-2	CASSSWILAGYEQFF	TGTGCCAGCAGCTCATGGATTCTAGCGGGCTATGAGCAGTTCTTC
.	TRBJ1-2	.	TRBV7-9	CASSPPGQTNYGYTF	TGTGCCAGCAGCCCACCCGGACAGACTAACTATGGCTACACCTTC
TRBD1	TRBJ1-1	.	TRBV19	CASSSGQAENTEAFF	TGTGCCAGTAGTAGCGGACAGGCCGAGAACACTGAAGCTTTCTTT
TRBD2	TRBJ2-1	.	TRBV7-8	CASSFRAGAGDRNEQFF	TGTGCCAGCAGCTTCCGAGCGGGAGCGGGAGATCGTAATGAGCAGTTCTTC
.	TRBJ2-5	.	TRBV6-1	CASSEHIQETQYF	TGTGCCAGCAGTGAACACATCCAAGAGACCCAGTACTTC
TRBD2	TRBJ2-7	.	TRBV10-2	CASSPLGGAGASEQYF	TGCGCCAGCAGTCCTCTCGGGGGAGCGGGGGCAAGCGAGCAGTACTTC
.	TRBJ2-1	.	TRBV2	CASSAGASYNEQFF	TGTGCCAGCTCGGCGGGCGCCTCCTACAATGAGCAGTTCTTC
TRBD1	TRBJ2-5	once	TRBV7-2	CASSSTGMETQYF	TGTGCCAGCAGCTCGACAGGGATGGAGACCCAGTACTTC
TRBD1	TRBJ1-4	.	TRBV11-2	CASSSSGGGEKLFF	TGTGCCAGCAGCTCTTCAGGGGGAGGGGAAAAACTGTTTTTT
TRBD2	TRBJ2-7	.	TRBV15	CATSPLAGDSYEQYF	TGTGCCACCAGCCCGCTAGCGGGAGACTCCTACGAGCAGTACTTC
TRBD2	TRBJ2-3	.	TRBV5-1	CASSLMAGAADTQYF	TGCGCCAGCAGCTTAATGGCGGGAGCGGCAGATACGCAGTATTTT
TRBD1	TRBJ2-7	once	TRBV5-4	CASSLAATGGSEQYF	TGTGCCAGCAGCTTGGCCGCGACAGGGGGGTCCGAGCAGTACTTC